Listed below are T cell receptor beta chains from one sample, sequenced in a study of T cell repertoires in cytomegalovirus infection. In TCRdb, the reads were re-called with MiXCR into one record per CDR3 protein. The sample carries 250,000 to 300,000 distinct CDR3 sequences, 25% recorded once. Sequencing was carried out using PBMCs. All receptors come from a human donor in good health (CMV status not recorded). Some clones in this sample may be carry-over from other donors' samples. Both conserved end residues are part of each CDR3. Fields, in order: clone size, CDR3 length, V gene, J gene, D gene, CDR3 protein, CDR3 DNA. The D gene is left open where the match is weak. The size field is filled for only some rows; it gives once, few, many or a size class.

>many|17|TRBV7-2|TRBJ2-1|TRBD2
CASSLNKVGLAGNEQFF
TGTGCCAGCAGCTTAAATAAAGTGGGACTAGCGGGTAATGAGCAGTTCTTC
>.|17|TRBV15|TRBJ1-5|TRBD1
CATSRDRQGRSNQPQHF
TGTGCCACCAGCAGAGACCGACAGGGCAGGAGCAATCAGCCCCAGCATTTT
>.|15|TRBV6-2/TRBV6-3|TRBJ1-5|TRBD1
CASSQGTGTAQPQHF
TGTGCCAGCAGCCAAGGTACGGGGACAGCCCAGCCCCAGCATTTT
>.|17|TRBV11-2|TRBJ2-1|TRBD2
CASSLGTSGSPYNEQFF
TGTGCCAGCAGCCTAGGGACTAGCGGGAGCCCCTACAATGAGCAGTTCTTC
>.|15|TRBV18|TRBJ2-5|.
CASSPNPGRQETQYF
TGTGCCAGCTCACCCAATCCGGGGCGACAAGAGACCCAGTACTTC
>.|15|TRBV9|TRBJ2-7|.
CASSVLAGHSYEQYF
TGTGCCAGCAGCGTGCTCGCCGGCCACTCCTACGAGCAGTACTTC
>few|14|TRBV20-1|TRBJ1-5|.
CSASPRGGNQPQHF
TGCAGTGCTAGTCCCAGGGGTGGCAATCAGCCCCAGCATTTT
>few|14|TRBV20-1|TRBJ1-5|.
CSAESSRAGQPQHF
TGCAGTGCTGAAAGTTCCAGGGCGGGGCAGCCCCAGCATTTT
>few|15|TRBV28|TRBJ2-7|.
CASSVPGHRSYEQYF
TGTGCCAGCAGTGTCCCGGGACACCGATCCTACGAGCAGTACTTC
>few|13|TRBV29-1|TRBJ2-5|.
CSSARSPQETQYF
TGCAGCTCAGCCCGATCGCCCCAAGAGACCCAGTACTTC
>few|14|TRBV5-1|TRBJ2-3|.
CASSLEATTDTQYF
TGCGCCAGCAGCTTGGAGGCTACCACAGATACGCAGTATTTT
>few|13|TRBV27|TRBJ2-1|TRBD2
CASSGLVFNEQFF
TGTGCCAGCAGCGGACTAGTGTTCAATGAGCAGTTCTTC
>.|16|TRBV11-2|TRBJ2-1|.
CASSARRDGKFNEQFF
TGTGCCAGCAGCGCCAGAAGGGACGGAAAGTTCAATGAGCAGTTCTTC
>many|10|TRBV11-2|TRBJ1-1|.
CASSLRLAFF
TGTGCCAGCAGCTTACGATTAGCTTTCTTT
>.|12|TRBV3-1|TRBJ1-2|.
CASRPLGGGYTF
TGTGCCAGCCGCCCCCTCGGGGGAGGCTACACCTTC
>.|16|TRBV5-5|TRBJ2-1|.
CASSLAGKVSYNEQFF
TGTGCCAGCAGCTTGGCCGGCAAAGTCTCCTACAATGAGCAGTTCTTC
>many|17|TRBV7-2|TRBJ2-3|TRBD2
CASSPSIAGAPGDTQYF
TGTGCCAGCAGCCCCAGTATAGCGGGAGCTCCCGGAGATACGCAGTATTTT
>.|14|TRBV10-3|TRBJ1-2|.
CAIRDNTANYGYTF
TGTGCCATCAGGGACAACACGGCTAACTATGGCTACACCTTC
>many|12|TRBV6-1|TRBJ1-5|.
CASRDSNQPQHF
TGTGCCAGCAGGGACAGCAATCAGCCCCAGCATTTT
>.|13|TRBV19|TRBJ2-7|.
CASSARPGDEQYF
TGTGCCAGTAGTGCACGGCCTGGGGACGAGCAGTACTTC
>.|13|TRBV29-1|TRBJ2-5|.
CSVERQGGETQYF
TGCAGCGTTGAAAGGCAGGGGGGAGAGACCCAGTACTTC
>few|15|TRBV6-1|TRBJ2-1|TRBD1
CASRPDRVSYNEQFF
TGTGCCAGCAGGCCTGACAGGGTCTCCTACAATGAGCAGTTCTTC
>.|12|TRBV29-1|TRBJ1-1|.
CSVDPTGFVAFF
TGCAGCGTTGACCCAACAGGGTTTGTAGCTTTCTTT
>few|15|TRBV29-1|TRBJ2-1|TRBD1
CSAATGTGGRGEQFF
TGCAGCGCTGCCACCGGGACAGGGGGCCGAGGGGAGCAGTTCTTC
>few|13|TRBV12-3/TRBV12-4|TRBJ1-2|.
CACYSGRGDGYTF
TGTGCATGCTACTCGGGCAGGGGTGATGGCTACACCTTC
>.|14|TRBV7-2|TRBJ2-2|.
CASNRGTATGELFF
TGTGCCAGCAATCGCGGGACAGCCACCGGGGAGCTGTTTTTT
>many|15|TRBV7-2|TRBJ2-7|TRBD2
CASSPGLAATYEQYF
TGTGCCAGCAGCCCCGGACTAGCCGCTACCTACGAGCAGTACTTC
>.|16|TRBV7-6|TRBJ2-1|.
CASSPHGKGTLDEQFF
TGTGCCAGCAGCCCCCACGGGAAGGGTACATTGGATGAGCAGTTCTTC